This T cell receptor (beta chain) was recovered during a study of shared clonotypes between healthy human individuals. Study results and caveats: Several donors showed sharing of about 4.8% of naive CD4 clonotypes.

Sequenced by immunoSEQ multiplex PCR; TCRdb stores in-frame clones only, minus some. The sample has 2 million to 2.5 million clones, more than 80% seen once. Trimming left V 3 bases short and J 3 bases short, with 6 bases between. CDR1 and CDR2 (germline): DFQATT, SNEGSKA (reference sequence). This CDR3 has 11 amino acids. Remarks on this clone: The antigen is not known.

Sequenced: naive CD4+ T cells from PBMCs. Regarding subset: CD45RA+ positively selected. The gene calls are TRBV20-1 and TRBJ2-7; D unclear. The TCR originated in a man aged 18 to 30 in good health. Some clones in this sample may be carry-over from other donors' samples. This chain's CDR3 is CSARKDYEQYF. For the CDR3, the DNA is TGCAGTGCTAGGAAGGACTACGAGCAGTACTTC.